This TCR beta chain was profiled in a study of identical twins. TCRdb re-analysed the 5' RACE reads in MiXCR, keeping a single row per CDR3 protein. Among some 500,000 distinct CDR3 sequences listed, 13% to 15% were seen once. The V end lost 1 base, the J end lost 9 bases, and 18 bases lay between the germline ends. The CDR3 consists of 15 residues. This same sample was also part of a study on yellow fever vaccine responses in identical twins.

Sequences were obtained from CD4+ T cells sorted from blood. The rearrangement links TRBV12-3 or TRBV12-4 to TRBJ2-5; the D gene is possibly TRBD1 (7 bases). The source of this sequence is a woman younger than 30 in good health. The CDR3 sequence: CASSLGEAGGGAQYF. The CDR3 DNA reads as TGTGCCAGCAGTTTAGGGGAGGCAGGGGGTGGGGCCCAGTACTTC.